The rows below give T cell receptor beta chains drawn from one sample of a study of T-cell memory formation after mild COVID-19. Each CDR3 protein gets one entry after TCRdb re-called the 5' RACE reads with MiXCR. This sample carries 40,000 to 55,000 distinct CDR3 sequences, around 12% of them seen once, and the ten largest clones take approximately 25%. The source material was PBMCs or a T cell subset sorted from them (not recorded which). The source is a man aged 18 to 29 who had mild COVID-19 (a few samples of this study predate the infection). Cell type and time point are not known. The conserved cysteine and the conserved F or W are not part of the CDR3 here.

V | CDR3
TRBV12-3/TRBV12-4 | ASRQSGTGTGYGYT
TRBV24-1 | ATSDLQGAEETQY
TRBV19 | ASSIDTGGPTEAF
TRBV28 | ASSYPPLTDTQY
TRBV30 | AWSPSGGYEQY
TRBV11-2 | ASSLTTAGGTEAF
TRBV28 | ASTPTATSSGNTIY
TRBV7-2 | ASSFSRGGYGYT
TRBV6-5 | ASSYGLTTDTQY
TRBV7-2 | ASSLSDYTDTQY
TRBV18 | ASSPWTGEGELF
TRBV13 | ASSLGMGGQPPD
TRBV2 | ASSPHYEQY
TRBV10-3 | AISESGVNTEAF
TRBV5-4 | ASSFGGGYGYT
TRBV5-1 | ASSTGGSDTQY
TRBV27 | ASSFIGDNEQF
TRBV6-2/TRBV6-3 | ASRSRDTGELF
TRBV7-2 | ASSLVWEGWQETQY
TRBV7-2 | ASSSGGLAGGPTDTQY
TRBV6-5 | ASRLRDRYSYEQY
TRBV28 | ASSLEQGPDPYGYT
TRBV5-1 | ASSPEQGVGGYT
TRBV4-3 | ASSQDLTVQETQY
TRBV27 | ASSAGTSGETPYNEQF
TRBV7-6 | ASGVDIRGDEQF
TRBV28 | ASTKGPEPQH
TRBV11-2 | ASGSTGFNVDTQY
TRBV24-1 | ATSDPTSGGGETQY
TRBV4-3 | ASSQESDTEAF
TRBV18 | ASSPPGIDYGYT
TRBV5-6 | ASTLRADTQY
TRBV29-1 | SAGRQESTEQY
TRBV6-2/TRBV6-3 | AARTGYSGANVLT
TRBV12-3/TRBV12-4 | ASSFHGTGYGYT
TRBV5-6 | ASSLGPGQETQY